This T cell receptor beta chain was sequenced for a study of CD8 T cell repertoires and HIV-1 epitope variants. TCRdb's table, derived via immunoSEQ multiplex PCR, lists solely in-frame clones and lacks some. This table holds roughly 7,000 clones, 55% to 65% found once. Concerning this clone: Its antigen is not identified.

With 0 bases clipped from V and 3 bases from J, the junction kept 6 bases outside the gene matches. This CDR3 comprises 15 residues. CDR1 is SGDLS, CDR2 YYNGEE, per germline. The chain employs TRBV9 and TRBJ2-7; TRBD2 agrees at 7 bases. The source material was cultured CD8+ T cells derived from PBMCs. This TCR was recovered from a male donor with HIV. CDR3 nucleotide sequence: TGTGCCAGCAGCGTAGATCTAGCGGCGAACTACGAGCAGTACTTC. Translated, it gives CASSVDLAANYEQYF.